A selection of T cell receptor beta chains follows, all from one sample in a study of blood T cell repertoires in COVID-19. Only in-frame clones appear in the TCRdb table, and some are missing; sequencing was by immunoSEQ multiplex PCR. Among about 140,000 clones listed, 84% were seen once. The sample taken for sequencing was PBMCs or T cells enriched from blood (not recorded which). The receptors derive from a woman younger than 30 who had been exposed to COVID-19. CDR3s include the opening cysteine and the closing phenylalanine or tryptophan. The D gene is left open where the match is weak. Clone size is not always given. Where it is, it says once, few, many or a class for expanded clones.

j_call v_call d_call clone_size cdr3_aa cdr3_nt
TRBJ2-7 TRBV29-1 TRBD2 NA CSVEGLASSGDYEQYF TGCAGCGTTGAAGGTCTGGCGTCTAGCGGAGACTACGAGCAGTACTTC
TRBJ2-1 TRBV15 TRBD2 NA CATSGRTSGRGDEQFF TGTGCCACCAGCGGAAGGACTAGCGGGAGGGGAGATGAGCAGTTCTTC
TRBJ2-3 TRBV3-1/TRBV3-2 TRBD2 NA CASSPQAGGGTDTQYF TGTGCCAGCAGCCCCCAAGCGGGAGGAGGCACAGATACGCAGTATTTT
TRBJ1-2 TRBV28 TRBD1 NA CASSPGGGRYGYTF TGTGCCAGCAGTCCAGGGGGCGGAAGGTATGGCTACACCTTC
TRBJ1-1 TRBV25-1 TRBD1 NA CASSEWDSNTEAFF TGTGCCAGCAGTGAATGGGACAGTAACACTGAAGCTTTCTTT
TRBJ1-4 TRBV4-1 TRBD1 NA CASSQSDYRGKNEKLFF TGCGCCAGCAGCCAAAGTGATTACAGGGGGAAGAATGAAAAACTGTTTTTT
TRBJ1-6 TRBV18 TRBD1 NA CASSPAGGSPLHF TGTGCCAGCTCACCAGCAGGGGGCTCACCCCTCCACTTT
TRBJ2-5 TRBV27 TRBD2 NA CASSPGLAGEETQYF TGTGCCAGCAGTCCGGGACTAGCGGGAGAAGAGACCCAGTACTTC
TRBJ2-7 TRBV2 NA NA CASNPPTRTYEQYF TGTGCCAGCAATCCGCCAACAAGAACCTACGAGCAGTACTTC
TRBJ2-5 TRBV20-1 TRBD2 NA CSASGAAGGGIGETQYF TGCAGTGCTAGTGGTGCGGCGGGAGGAGGGATCGGAGAGACCCAGTACTTC
TRBJ2-2 TRBV19 NA NA CASSIRSRDTGELFF TGTGCCAGTAGTATTCGGTCCAGGGACACCGGGGAGCTGTTTTTT
TRBJ2-1 TRBV21-1 NA NA CASSRAFSGTGPNPCNEQFF TGTGCCAGCAGCAGAGCCTTTTCCGGGACAGGGCCCAACCCATGCAATGAGCAGTTCTTC
TRBJ2-7 TRBV5-1 NA NA CASSRDWTYEQYF TGCGCCAGCAGCCGGGACTGGACCTACGAGCAGTACTTC
TRBJ1-4 TRBV30 NA once CAWGMGGAVEKLFF TGTGCCTGGGGGATGGGGGGTGCGGTTGAAAAACTGTTTTTT
TRBJ1-1 TRBV11-2 NA NA CASSLEGGLENTEAFF TGTGCCAGCAGCTTAGAGGGCGGGTTGGAGAACACTGAAGCTTTCTTT
TRBJ2-1 TRBV28 NA NA CASSLDGAYNEQFF TGTGCCAGCAGTCTTGACGGGGCCTACAATGAGCAGTTCTTC
TRBJ2-3 TRBV11-3 TRBD2 NA CASSPSGSPDTQYF TGTGCCAGCAGCCCTAGCGGGAGCCCAGATACGCAGTATTTT